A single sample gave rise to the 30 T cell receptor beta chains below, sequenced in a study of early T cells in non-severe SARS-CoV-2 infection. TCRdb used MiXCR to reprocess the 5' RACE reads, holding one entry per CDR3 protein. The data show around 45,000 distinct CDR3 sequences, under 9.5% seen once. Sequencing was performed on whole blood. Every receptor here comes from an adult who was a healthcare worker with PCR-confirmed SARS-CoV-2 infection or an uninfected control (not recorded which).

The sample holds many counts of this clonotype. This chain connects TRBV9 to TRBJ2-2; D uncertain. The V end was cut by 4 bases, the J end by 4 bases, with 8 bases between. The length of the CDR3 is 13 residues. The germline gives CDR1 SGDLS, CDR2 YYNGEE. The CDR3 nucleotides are TGTGCCAGCAGCAGAATGACCACCGGGGAGCTGTTTTTT. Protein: CASSRMTTGELFF.

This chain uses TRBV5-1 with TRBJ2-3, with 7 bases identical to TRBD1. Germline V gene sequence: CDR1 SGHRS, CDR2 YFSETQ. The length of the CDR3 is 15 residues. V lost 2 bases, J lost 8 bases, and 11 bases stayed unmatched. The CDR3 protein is CASSFTGAAGGTQYF. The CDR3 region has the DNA TGCGCCAGCAGCTTTACAGGGGCTGCCGGCGGTACGCAGTATTTT.

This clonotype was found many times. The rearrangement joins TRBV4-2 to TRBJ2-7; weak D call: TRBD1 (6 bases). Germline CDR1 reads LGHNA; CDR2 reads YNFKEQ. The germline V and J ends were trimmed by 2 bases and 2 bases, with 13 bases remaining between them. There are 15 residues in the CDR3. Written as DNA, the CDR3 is TGTGCCAGCAGCCAAATCGAAGGGGGTGCCTACGAGCAGTACTTC. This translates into CASSQIEGGAYEQYF.

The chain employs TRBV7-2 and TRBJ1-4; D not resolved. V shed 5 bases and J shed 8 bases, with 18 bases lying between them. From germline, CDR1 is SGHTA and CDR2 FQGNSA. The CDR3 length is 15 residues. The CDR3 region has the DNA TGTGCCAGCAGCCCCGGGCCAAGCCGGGTAGAAAAACTGTTTTTT. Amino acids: CASSPGPSRVEKLFF.

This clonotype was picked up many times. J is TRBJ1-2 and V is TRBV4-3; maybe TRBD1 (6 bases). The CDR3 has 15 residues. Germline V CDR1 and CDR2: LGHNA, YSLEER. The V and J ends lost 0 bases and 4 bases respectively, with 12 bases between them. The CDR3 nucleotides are TGCGCCAGCAGCCAAGAAGGGGGAAGGGTCTATGGCTACACCTTC. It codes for CASSQEGGRVYGYTF.

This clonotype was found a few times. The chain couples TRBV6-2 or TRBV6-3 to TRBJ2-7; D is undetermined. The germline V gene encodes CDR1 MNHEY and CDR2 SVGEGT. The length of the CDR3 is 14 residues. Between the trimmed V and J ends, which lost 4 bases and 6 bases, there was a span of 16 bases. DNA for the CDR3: TGTGCCAGCAGTTTACGATCCGCCTCGGGCGAGCAGTACTTC. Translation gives CASSLRSASGEQYF.

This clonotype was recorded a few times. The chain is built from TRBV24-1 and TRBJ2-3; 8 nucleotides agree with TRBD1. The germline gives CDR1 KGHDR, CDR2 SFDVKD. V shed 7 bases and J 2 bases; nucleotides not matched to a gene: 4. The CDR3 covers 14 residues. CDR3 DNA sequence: TGTGCCACCAGGGAGACAGGGGTCACAGATACGCAGTATTTT. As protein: CATRETGVTDTQYF.

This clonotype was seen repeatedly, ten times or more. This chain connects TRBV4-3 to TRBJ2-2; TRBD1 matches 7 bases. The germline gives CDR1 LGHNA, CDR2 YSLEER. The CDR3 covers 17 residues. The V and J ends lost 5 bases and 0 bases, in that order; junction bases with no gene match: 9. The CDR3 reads CASSEGAVPTNTGELFF. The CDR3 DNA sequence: TGCGCCAGCAGCGAGGGGGCCGTTCCTACGAACACCGGGGAGCTGTTTTTT.

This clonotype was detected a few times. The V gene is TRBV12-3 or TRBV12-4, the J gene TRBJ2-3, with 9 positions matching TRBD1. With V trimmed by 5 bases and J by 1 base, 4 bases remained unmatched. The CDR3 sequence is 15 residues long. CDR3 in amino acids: CASSPWDRGTDTQYF. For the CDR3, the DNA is TGTGCCAGCAGTCCGTGGGACAGGGGCACAGATACGCAGTATTTT.

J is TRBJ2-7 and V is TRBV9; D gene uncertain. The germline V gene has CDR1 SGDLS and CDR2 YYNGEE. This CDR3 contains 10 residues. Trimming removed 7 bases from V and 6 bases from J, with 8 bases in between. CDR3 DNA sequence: TGTGCCAGCGGCGATCGCGAGCAGTACTTC. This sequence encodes CASGDREQYF.

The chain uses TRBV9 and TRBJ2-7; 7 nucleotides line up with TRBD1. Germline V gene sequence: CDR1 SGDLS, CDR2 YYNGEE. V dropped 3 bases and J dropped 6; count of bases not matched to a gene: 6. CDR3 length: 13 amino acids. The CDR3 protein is CASSGSNRGEQYF. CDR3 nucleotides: TGTGCCAGCAGCGGAAGTAACAGGGGCGAGCAGTACTTC. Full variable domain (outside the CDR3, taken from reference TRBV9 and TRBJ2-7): DSGVTQTPKHLITATGQRVTLRCSPRSGDLSVYWYQQSLDQGLQFLIQYYNGEERAKGNILERFSAQQFPDLHSELNLSSLELGDSALYFCASSGSNRGEQYFGPGTRLTVT.

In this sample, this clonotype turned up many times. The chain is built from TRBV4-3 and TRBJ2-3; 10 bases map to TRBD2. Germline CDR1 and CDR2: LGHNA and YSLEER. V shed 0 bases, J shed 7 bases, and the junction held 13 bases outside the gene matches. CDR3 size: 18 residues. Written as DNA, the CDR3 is TGCGCCAGCAGCCAAGAAAGTTCACTAGCGGGGCATTCTAATACGCAGTATTTT. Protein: CASSQESSLAGHSNTQYF.

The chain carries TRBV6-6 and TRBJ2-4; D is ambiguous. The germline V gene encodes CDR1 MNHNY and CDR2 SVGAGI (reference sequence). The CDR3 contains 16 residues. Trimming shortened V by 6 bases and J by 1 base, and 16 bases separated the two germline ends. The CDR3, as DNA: TGTGCCAGCAGGACGATCATGGATTCGGCCAAAAACATTCAGTACTTC. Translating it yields CASRTIMDSAKNIQYF.

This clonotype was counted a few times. CDR3 sequence (DNA): TGCAGTGCTAGACTCGGACAGTCTCAAGAGACCCAGTACTTC. Translating it yields CSARLGQSQETQYF. This chain uses TRBV20-1 with TRBJ2-5; D is possibly TRBD1 (6 bases). The CDR3 has 14 amino acids. Trimming took off 2 bases at V and 2 bases at J, with 12 bases between the two ends. The germline gives CDR1 DFQATT, CDR2 SNEGSKA (reference sequence).

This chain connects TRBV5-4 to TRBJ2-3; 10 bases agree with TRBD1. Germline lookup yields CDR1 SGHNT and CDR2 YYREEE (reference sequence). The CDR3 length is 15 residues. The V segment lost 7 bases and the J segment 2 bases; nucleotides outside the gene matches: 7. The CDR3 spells CASLSTGGVTDTQYF. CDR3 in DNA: TGTGCCAGCCTCTCGACAGGGGGCGTCACAGATACGCAGTATTTT.

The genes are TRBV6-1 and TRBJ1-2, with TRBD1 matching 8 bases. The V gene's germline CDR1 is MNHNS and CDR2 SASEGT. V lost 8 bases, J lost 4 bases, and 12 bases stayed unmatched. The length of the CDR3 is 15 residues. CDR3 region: CASAYRGYSPYGYTF. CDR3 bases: TGTGCCAGCGCATACAGGGGGTACTCGCCCTATGGCTACACCTTC.

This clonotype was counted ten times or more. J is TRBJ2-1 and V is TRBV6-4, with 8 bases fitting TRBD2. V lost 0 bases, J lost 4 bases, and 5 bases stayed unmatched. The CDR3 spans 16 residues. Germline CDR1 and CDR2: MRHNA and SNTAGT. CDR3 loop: CASSDSASGPYNEQFF. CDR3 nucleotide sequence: TGTGCCAGCAGTGACTCTGCTAGCGGGCCTTACAATGAGCAGTTCTTC.

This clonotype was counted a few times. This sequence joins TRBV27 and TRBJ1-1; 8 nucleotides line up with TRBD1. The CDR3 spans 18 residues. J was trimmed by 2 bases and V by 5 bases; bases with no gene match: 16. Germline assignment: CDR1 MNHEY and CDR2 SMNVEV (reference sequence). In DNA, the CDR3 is TGTGCCAGCAGTCCGACCACCCCTTGGACAGGGAGTAACACTGAAGCTTTCTTT. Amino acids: CASSPTTPWTGSNTEAFF.

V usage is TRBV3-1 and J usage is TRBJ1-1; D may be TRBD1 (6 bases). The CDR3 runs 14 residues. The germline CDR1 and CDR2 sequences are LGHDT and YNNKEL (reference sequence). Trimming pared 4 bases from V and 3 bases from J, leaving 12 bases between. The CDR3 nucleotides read TGTGCCAGCAGCCTCCCAGGGGCTGACACTGAAGCTTTCTTT. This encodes CASSLPGADTEAFF. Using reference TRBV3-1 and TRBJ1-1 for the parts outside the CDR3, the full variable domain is DTAVSQTPKYLVTQMGNDKSIKCEQNLGHDTMYWYKQDSKKFLKIMFSYNNKELIINETVPNRFSPKSPDKAHLNLHINSLELGDSAVYFCASSLPGADTEAFFGQGTRLTVV.

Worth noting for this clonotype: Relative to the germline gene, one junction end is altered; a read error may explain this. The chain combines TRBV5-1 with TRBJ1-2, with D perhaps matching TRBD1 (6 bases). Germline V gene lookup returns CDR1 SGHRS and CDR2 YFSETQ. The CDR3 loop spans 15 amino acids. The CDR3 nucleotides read TGCACCAGCAGCCTGGACAGACCTAATAACTATGGCTACACCTTC. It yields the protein CTSSLDRPNNYGYTF.

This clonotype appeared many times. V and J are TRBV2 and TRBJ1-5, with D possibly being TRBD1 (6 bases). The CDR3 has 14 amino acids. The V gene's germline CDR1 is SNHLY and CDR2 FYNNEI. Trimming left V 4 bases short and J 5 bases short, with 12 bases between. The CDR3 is CASSAFDRYQPQHF. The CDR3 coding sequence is TGTGCCAGCAGTGCTTTCGACAGGTATCAGCCCCAGCATTTT.

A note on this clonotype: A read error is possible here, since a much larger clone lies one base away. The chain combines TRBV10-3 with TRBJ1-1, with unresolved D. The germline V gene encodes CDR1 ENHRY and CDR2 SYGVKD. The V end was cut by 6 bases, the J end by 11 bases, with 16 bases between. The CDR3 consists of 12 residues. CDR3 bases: TGTGCCATCAGAGTGGATCGGTTTGACGCTTTCTTT. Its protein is CAIRVDRFDAFF.

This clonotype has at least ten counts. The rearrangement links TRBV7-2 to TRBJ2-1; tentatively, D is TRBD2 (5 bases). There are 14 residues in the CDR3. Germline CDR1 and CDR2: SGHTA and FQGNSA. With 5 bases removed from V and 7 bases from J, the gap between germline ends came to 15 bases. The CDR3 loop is CASSPSTRRNEQFF. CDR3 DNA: TGTGCCAGCAGCCCGTCGACAAGGAGGAATGAGCAGTTCTTC. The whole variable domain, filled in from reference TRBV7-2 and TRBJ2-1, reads GAGVSQSPSNKVTEKGKDVELRCDPISGHTALYWYRQSLGQGLEFLIYFQGNSAPDKSGLPSDRFSAERTGGSVSTLTIQRTQQEDSAVYLCASSPSTRRNEQFFGPGTRLTVL.

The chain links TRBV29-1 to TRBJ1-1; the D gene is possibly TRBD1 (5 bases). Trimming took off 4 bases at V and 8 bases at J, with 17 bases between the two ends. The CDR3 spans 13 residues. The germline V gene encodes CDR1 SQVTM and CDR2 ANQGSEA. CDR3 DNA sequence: TGCAGCGTTGGAGGGACGTCAAGAGGGGAAGCTTTCTTT. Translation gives CSVGGTSRGEAFF.

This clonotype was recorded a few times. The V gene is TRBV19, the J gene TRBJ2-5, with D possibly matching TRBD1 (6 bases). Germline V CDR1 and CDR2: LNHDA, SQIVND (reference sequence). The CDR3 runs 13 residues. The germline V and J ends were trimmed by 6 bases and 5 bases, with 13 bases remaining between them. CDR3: CASRDSPRETQYF. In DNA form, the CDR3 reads TGTGCCAGTAGGGACAGTCCTAGGGAGACCCAGTACTTC.

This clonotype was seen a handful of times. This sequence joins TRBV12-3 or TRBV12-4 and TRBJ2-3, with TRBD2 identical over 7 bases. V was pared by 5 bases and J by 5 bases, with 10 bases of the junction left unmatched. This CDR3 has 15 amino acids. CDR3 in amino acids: CASSTQRLAVDTQYF. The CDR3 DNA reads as TGTGCCAGCAGTACCCAAAGACTAGCAGTAGATACGCAGTATTTT.

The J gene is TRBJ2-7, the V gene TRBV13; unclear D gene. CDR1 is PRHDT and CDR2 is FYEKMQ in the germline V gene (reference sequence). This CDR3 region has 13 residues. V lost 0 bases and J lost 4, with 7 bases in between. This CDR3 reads CASSLGLLYEQYF. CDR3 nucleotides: TGTGCCAGCAGCTTAGGACTTTTATACGAGCAGTACTTC.

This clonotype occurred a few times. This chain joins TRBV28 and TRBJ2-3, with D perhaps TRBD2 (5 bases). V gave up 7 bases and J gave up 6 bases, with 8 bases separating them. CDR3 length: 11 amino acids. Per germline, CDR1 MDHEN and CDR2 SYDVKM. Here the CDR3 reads CASIPSDTQYF. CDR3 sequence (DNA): TGTGCCAGCATCCCTAGCGATACGCAGTATTTT.

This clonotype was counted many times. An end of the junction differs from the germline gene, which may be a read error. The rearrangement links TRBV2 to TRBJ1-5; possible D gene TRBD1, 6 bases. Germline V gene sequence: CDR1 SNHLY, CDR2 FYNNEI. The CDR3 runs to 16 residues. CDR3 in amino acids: CASRRDMLTFNQPQQF. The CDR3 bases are TGTGCCAGCAGGCGGGACATGTTGACCTTTAATCAGCCCCAGCAATTT.

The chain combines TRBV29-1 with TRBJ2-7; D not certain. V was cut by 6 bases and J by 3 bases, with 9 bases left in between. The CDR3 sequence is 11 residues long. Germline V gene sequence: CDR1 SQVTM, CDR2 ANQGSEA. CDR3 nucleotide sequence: TGCAGCGTGTTTGCCAACTACGAGCAGTACTTC. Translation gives CSVFANYEQYF.